A single T cell receptor beta chain is shown here with its context. Using immunoSEQ multiplex PCR, the repertoire was profiled, and TCRdb retains in-frame clones only, with some absent. Among about 5,000 clones listed, around two thirds were seen once. From germline, CDR1 is GTSNPN and CDR2 SVGIG (reference sequence). This CDR3 is 15 amino acids long. V was pared by 6 bases and J by 10 bases, with 14 bases of the junction left unmatched. These data come from a study of CD4+ T cells in melanoma. This TCR was sampled from a human donor with melanoma. V is TRBV30 and J is TRBJ1-6; 8 bases are shared with TRBD1. The sample was cells from a culture (not recorded whether cultured in vitro). The CDR3 region has the DNA TGTGCCTGCCTCTCGGGACAGGCGCTCGGCTCACCCCTCCACTTT. Translated: CACLSGQALGSPLHF.